This T cell receptor beta chain was observed in a study of PD-1 blockade in classical Hodgkin lymphoma. Study information: With a 2-week interval, patients received intravenous nivolumab at 3 mg/kg. Study conclusions and caveats: A reduction in baseline TCR diversity was reportedly seen in newly diagnosed patients relative to healthy donors.

Relapse was seen in all patients after autologous stem cell transplantation, and brentuximab vedotin exposure was variable. On this clone itself: What it binds is not known.

Germline V lookup: CDR1 SGHAT, CDR2 FQNNGV. This CDR3 contains 14 residues. V was cut by 3 bases and J by 3 bases, with 12 bases left in between. TCRdb's copy holds only in-frame clones and misses some; the assay was immunoSEQ multiplex PCR. The table has approximately 100,000 clones, around 88% seen once. The TCR was taken from a human donor with classical Hodgkin lymphoma. V gene TRBV11-2 combines with J gene TRBJ2-7; tentatively, D is TRBD1 or TRBD2 (5 bases each). The sequencing used peripheral blood mononuclear cells (PBMCs), collected before the second cycle of nivolumab. This CDR3 reads CASSFFPGSYEQYF. The CDR3 DNA is TGTGCCAGCAGCTTCTTCCCAGGGAGCTACGAGCAGTACTTC. The variable domain in full, with the rest retrieved from reference TRBV11-2 and TRBJ2-7, is EAGVAQSPRYKIIEKRQSVAFWCNPISGHATLYWYQQILGQGPKLLIQFQNNGVVDDSQLPKDRFSAERLKGVDSTLKIQPAKLEDSAVYLCASSFFPGSYEQYFGPGTRLTVT.